One and the same sample provided the 14 T cell receptor beta chains below, sequenced in a study of PD-L1 blockade in urothelial cancer. TCRdb's copy holds only in-frame clones and misses some; the assay was immunoSEQ multiplex PCR. The table includes 55,000 to 85,000 clones, roughly 84% detected once. Time point: pretreatment peripheral blood. Sequenced material: PBMCs, taken around atezolizumab (anti-PD-L1) treatment. These receptors all stem from a woman between 65 and 79 years old with urothelial cancer.

The sample holds a few counts of this clone. This chain uses TRBV18 with TRBJ1-1; perhaps TRBD1 as D (5 bases). V was shortened by 2 bases and J by 0 bases, with 7 bases between the two germline ends. The CDR3 consists of 14 residues. Germline values: CDR1 KGHSH, CDR2 LQKENI. The CDR3 loop is CASSPTGMNTEAFF. The CDR3 bases are TGTGCCAGCTCACCAACAGGAATGAACACTGAAGCTTTCTTT.

The rearrangement links TRBV4-1 to TRBJ2-3; no definite D call. The V and J ends lost 2 bases and 2 bases respectively, with 8 bases between them. Looked up from germline, CDR1 is MGHRA and CDR2 is YSYEKL. CDR3 length equals 14 residues. The CDR3 region is CASSQIFNTDTQYF. CDR3 coding DNA: TGCGCCAGCAGCCAAATTTTCAACACAGATACGCAGTATTTT.

V usage is TRBV5-1 and J usage is TRBJ2-2; 7 bases map to TRBD1. CDR1 and CDR2 from the germline V gene are SGHRS and YFSETQ. CDR3 length: 14 amino acids. The J segment lost 6 bases and the V segment lost 4 bases, leaving 6 bases of the junction unmatched. For the CDR3, the DNA is TGCGCCAGCAGCAGGAGAGACAGGGCCGGGGAGCTGTTTTTT. Protein product: CASSRRDRAGELFF.

The genes are TRBV11-3 and TRBJ2-5; D is unclear. The germline V gene has CDR1 SGHNT and CDR2 YENEEA. Trimming cost V 1 base and J 1 base, with 7 bases left between them. The CDR3 totals 14 residues. The CDR3 sequence is CASSLGGSQETQYF. CDR3 bases: TGTGCCAGCAGCTTAGGCGGCAGCCAAGAGACCCAGTACTTC. Using reference TRBV11-3 and TRBJ2-5 for the parts outside the CDR3, the full variable domain is EAGVVQSPRYKIIEKKQPVAFWCNPISGHNTLYWYLQNLGQGPELLIRYENEEAVDDSQLPKDRFSAERLKGVDSTLKIQPAELGDSAVYLCASSLGGSQETQYFGPGTRLLVL.

The chain uses TRBV6-1 and TRBJ1-4, with D maybe TRBD1 (6 bases). This CDR3 has 15 amino acids. Germline values: CDR1 MNHNS, CDR2 SASEGT. V shed 1 base and J shed 4 bases, with 10 bases lying between them. CDR3 sequence (DNA): TGTGCCAGCAGTGAAGGGGGGCGACATAATGAAAAACTGTTTTTT. It specifies CASSEGGRHNEKLFF.

The J gene is TRBJ1-2, the V gene TRBV10-3; D ambiguous. Trimming removed 3 bases at V and 8 bases at J, with 10 bases between. CDR1 is ENHRY and CDR2 is SYGVKD in the germline V gene. The CDR3 sequence is 12 residues long. The CDR3, as DNA: TGTGCCATCAGTGACCCGGGTGGCGGCTACACCTTC. It yields the protein CAISDPGGGYTF.

The rearrangement uses TRBV15 and TRBJ2-2; D unresolved. The germline CDR1 and CDR2 sequences are LNHNV and YYDKDF (reference sequence). The length of the CDR3 is 17 residues. With 0 bases removed from V and 1 base from J, the gap between germline ends came to 12 bases. In DNA, the CDR3 is TGTGCCACCAGCAGAGATTATACAATGCTGAACACCGGGGAGCTGTTTTTT. It translates to CATSRDYTMLNTGELFF.

The J gene is TRBJ2-3, the V gene TRBV18; tentative D call: TRBD1 (6 bases). Deletions cut 4 bases from V and 0 bases from J, with 11 bases between. CDR1 and CDR2 (germline): KGHSH, LQKENI. The CDR3 contains 15 residues. CDR3 DNA: TGTGCCAGCTCACTTACGACAGGTAGCACAGATACGCAGTATTTT. Protein: CASSLTTGSTDTQYF.

J is TRBJ1-4 and V is TRBV6-6, with D maybe TRBD1 (6 bases). Trimming cost V 5 bases and J 2 bases, with 12 bases left between them. The germline gives CDR1 MNHNY, CDR2 SVGAGI (reference sequence). There are 15 residues in the CDR3. This chain's CDR3 is CASSNLRGTNEKLFF. The CDR3 DNA is TGTGCCAGCAGTAACCTCAGGGGTACTAATGAAAAACTGTTTTTT.

By share, this clone ranks as medium-sized. This sequence joins TRBV5-1 and TRBJ2-2; D perhaps matches TRBD1 (6 bases). CDR3 size: 17 residues. Germline values: CDR1 SGHRS, CDR2 YFSETQ. Trimming took 0 bases from V and 1 from J, leaving 13 bases between them. The CDR3, as DNA: TGCGCCAGCAGCTTGGTCCCCTCGGGACAGAACACCGGGGAGCTGTTTTTT. It yields the protein CASSLVPSGQNTGELFF.

The chain is built from TRBV4-3 and TRBJ2-7, with 10 nucleotides matching TRBD1. The CDR3 has 16 residues. J lost 4 bases, V lost 1 base, and 7 bases had no gene match. Germline V gives CDR1 LGHNA, CDR2 YSLEER. The CDR3 loop reads CASSQARGQGTYEQYF. In DNA form, the CDR3 reads TGCGCCAGCAGCCAAGCCAGGGGACAGGGGACGTACGAGCAGTACTTC.

V gene TRBV27 combines with J gene TRBJ2-2; 9 nucleotides agree with TRBD1. The CDR3 sequence is 15 residues long. Germline V gene sequence: CDR1 MNHEY, CDR2 SMNVEV (reference sequence). J was trimmed by 5 bases and V by 11 bases; bases with no gene match: 12. The CDR3: CAGDPGQGGTGELFF. For the CDR3, the DNA is TGTGCCGGAGATCCGGGACAGGGTGGGACCGGGGAGCTGTTTTTT.

This rearrangement joins TRBV6-1 to TRBJ1-3; 8 bases line up with TRBD1. Losses at the gene ends were 6 bases for V and 4 bases for J; bases not matched to a gene: 5. Looked up from germline, CDR1 is MNHNS and CDR2 is SASEGT. CDR3 length: 14 residues. The CDR3 bases are TGTGCCAGCAGCGCGACAGGGGTCGGAAACACCATATATTTT. Translated: CASSATGVGNTIYF.

The rearrangement joins TRBV4-1 to TRBJ2-1; TRBD1 is a possible D gene (5 bases). Germline CDR1 MGHRA, CDR2 YSYEKL. This CDR3 spans 15 amino acids. V shed 1 base and J shed 8 bases, with 15 bases lying between them. CDR3 amino acids: CASSQGPAGFDEQFF. CDR3 sequence (DNA): TGCGCCAGCAGCCAAGGTCCCGCAGGGTTCGATGAGCAGTTCTTC.